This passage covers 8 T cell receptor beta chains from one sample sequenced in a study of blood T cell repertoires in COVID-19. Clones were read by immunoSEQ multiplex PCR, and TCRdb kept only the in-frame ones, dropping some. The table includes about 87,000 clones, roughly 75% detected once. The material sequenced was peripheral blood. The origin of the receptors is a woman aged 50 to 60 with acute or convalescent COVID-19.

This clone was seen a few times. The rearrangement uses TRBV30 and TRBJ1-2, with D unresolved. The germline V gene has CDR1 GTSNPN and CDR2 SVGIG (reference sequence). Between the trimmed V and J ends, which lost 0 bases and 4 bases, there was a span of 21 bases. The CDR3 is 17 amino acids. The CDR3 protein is CAWSVRGRTYTFYGYTF. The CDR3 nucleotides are TGTGCCTGGAGTGTACGAGGGCGGACCTATACATTCTATGGCTACACCTTC. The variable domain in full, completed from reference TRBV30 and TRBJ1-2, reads SQTIHQWPATLVQPVGSPLSLECTVEGTSNPNLYWYRQAAGRGLQLLFYSVGIGQISSEVPQNLSASRPQDRQFILSSKKLLLSDSGFYLCAWSVRGRTYTFYGYTFGSGTRLTVV.

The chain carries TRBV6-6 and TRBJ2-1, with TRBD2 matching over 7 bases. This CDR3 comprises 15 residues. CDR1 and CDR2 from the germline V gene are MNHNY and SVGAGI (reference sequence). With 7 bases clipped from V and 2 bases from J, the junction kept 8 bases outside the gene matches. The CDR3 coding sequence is TGTGCCAGCACGAAAGCGGGGATAGCCTACAATGAGCAGTTCTTC. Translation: CASTKAGIAYNEQFF.

CDR3: CASSRGLAGDNEQFF. The CDR3 bases are TGTGCCAGCAGCCGGGGACTAGCGGGGGATAATGAGCAGTTCTTC. The rearrangement uses TRBV11-1 and TRBJ2-1, with TRBD2 identical over 14 bases. The CDR3 sequence is 15 residues long. The J segment lost 7 bases and the V segment lost 5 bases, leaving 4 bases of the junction unmatched. Germline V gene lookup returns CDR1 SGHAT and CDR2 FQDESV (reference sequence).

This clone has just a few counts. The CDR3 loop is CASSTTGGTTEAFF. CDR3 in DNA: TGTGCCAGCAGCACTACAGGGGGCACCACTGAAGCTTTCTTT. The V call is TRBV28, the J call TRBJ1-1; 9 bases line up with TRBD1. J gave up 4 bases and V 6 bases, and 6 bases lay outside the gene matches. Germline CDR1 MDHEN, CDR2 SYDVKM. CDR3 length: 14 residues.

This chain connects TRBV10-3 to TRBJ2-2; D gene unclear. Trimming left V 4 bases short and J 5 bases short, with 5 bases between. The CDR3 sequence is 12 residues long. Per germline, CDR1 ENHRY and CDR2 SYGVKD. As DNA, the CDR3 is TGTGCCATCAGTGTATCGACCGGGGAGCTGTTTTTT. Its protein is CAISVSTGELFF.

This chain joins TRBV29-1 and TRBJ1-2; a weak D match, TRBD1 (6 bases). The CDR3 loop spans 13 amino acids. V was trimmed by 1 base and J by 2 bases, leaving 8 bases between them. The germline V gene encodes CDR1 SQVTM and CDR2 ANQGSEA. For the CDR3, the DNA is TGCAGCGTTGAAGTGGGGGCGAACTATGGCTACACCTTC. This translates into CSVEVGANYGYTF. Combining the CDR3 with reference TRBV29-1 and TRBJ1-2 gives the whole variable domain SAVISQKPSRDICQRGTSLTIQCQVDSQVTMMFWYRQQPGQSLTLIATANQGSEATYESGFVIDKFPISRPNLTFSTLTVSNMSPEDSSIYLCSVEVGANYGYTFGSGTRLTVV.

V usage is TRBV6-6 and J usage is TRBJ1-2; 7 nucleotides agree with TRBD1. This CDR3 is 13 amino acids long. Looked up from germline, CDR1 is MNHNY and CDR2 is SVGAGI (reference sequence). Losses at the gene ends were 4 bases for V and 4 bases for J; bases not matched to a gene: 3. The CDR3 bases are TGTGCCAGCAGTTCCCGGGACAGCTATGGCTACACCTTC. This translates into CASSSRDSYGYTF.

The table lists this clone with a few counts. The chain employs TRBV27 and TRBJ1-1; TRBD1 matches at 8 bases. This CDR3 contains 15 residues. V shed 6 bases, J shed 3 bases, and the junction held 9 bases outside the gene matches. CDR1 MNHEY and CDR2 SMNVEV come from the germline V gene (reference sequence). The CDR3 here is CASRQTTGGHTEAFF. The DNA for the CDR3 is TGTGCCAGCAGGCAGACTACAGGGGGACACACTGAAGCTTTCTTT.